This TCR beta chain was sequenced for a study of cytomegalovirus exposure and HLA in healthy donors. Study details: Researchers previously reported finding fewer than 120 million unique TCR beta sequences from 170 million or so T cells.

The PCR used 60 Vbeta and 13 Jbeta primers. TCRdb's copy holds only in-frame clones and misses some; the assay was immunoSEQ multiplex PCR. The table has over 150,000 clones, about 80% seen once. To note about this clone: Its matching antigen is unknown.

General study points: Later analysis reportedly placed an Asian-associated ancestry cluster below the roughly 700-donor mean in N-insertions.

V was clipped by 7 bases and J by 4 bases; unmatched bases: 3. CDR3 length: 13 residues. Germline V CDR1 and CDR2: MGHDK, SYGVNS. Source material: PBMCs. This receptor was taken from a woman between 50 and 59 years old in good health and CMV-seronegative. This rearrangement joins TRBV25-1 to TRBJ2-3; 9 nucleotides match TRBD1. CDR3 sequence (DNA): TGTGCCAGCACCACAGGGGGCGCAGATACGCAGTATTTT. Its translation is CASTTGGADTQYF. The whole variable domain, filled in from reference TRBV25-1 and TRBJ2-3, reads EADIYQTPRYLVIGTGKKITLECSQTMGHDKMYWYQQDPGMELHLIHYSYGVNSTEKGDLSSESTVSRIRTEHFPLTLESARPSHTSQYLCASTTGGADTQYFGPGTRLTVL.